Following are 30 T cell receptor beta chains from one sample sequenced in a study of cytomegalovirus exposure and HLA in healthy donors. PCR was performed using 60 Vbeta and 13 Jbeta primers. The table came from immunoSEQ multiplex PCR; TCRdb's copy has only in-frame clones and leaves some out. The sample includes about 100,000 clones, over 60% seen only once; the top ten take roughly 4.9%. Material: PBMCs. The receptors originated from a woman in her late teens or twenties in good health and CMV-seropositive.

The genes are TRBV6-5 and TRBJ2-7, with D possibly being TRBD1 (5 bases). Germline CDR1 MNHEY, CDR2 SVGAGI. The length of the CDR3 is 13 residues. V was shortened by 4 bases and J by 3 bases, with 10 bases between the two germline ends. This chain's CDR3 is CASSSVGLYEQYF. The CDR3 DNA follows: TGTGCCAGCAGTTCGGTGGGGCTCTACGAGCAGTACTTC.

The genes are TRBV7-8 and TRBJ2-7; the match to TRBD2 covers 7 bases. V trimming: 5 bases; J trimming: 7 bases; junction bases outside the gene matches: 14. Per the germline V gene, CDR1 is SGHVS and CDR2 is FQNEAQ. The length of the CDR3 is 15 residues. CDR3 nucleotides: TGTGCCAGCAGCCCCGGGGACTACCGCCGAGGGGAGCAGTACTTC. Its protein product is CASSPGDYRRGEQYF.

The rearrangement uses TRBV7-2 and TRBJ2-7; 12 bases align to TRBD1. V lost 5 bases, J lost 5 bases, and 7 bases stayed unmatched. The CDR3 loop spans 15 amino acids. Germline V gives CDR1 SGHTA, CDR2 FQGNSA. CDR3 loop: CASSLWDRGQHEQYF. The DNA for the CDR3 is TGTGCCAGCAGCCTGTGGGACAGGGGGCAACACGAGCAGTACTTC.

This clone was detected a few times. The CDR3 here is CASSMIQGSTEAFF. As DNA, the CDR3 is TGTGCCAGTAGTATGATTCAGGGGAGTACTGAAGCTTTCTTT. The genes are TRBV19 and TRBJ1-1, with D tentatively TRBD1 (6 bases). Germline V lookup: CDR1 LNHDA, CDR2 SQIVND (reference sequence). The V end was cut by 3 bases, the J end by 5 bases, with 13 bases between. The CDR3 is 14 residues long.

The sample holds a few counts of this clone. The gene calls are TRBV5-1 and TRBJ2-1, with 12 positions matching TRBD2. Per germline, CDR1 SGHRS and CDR2 YFSETQ. The CDR3 length is 15 residues. J gave up 3 bases and V 4 bases, and 2 bases lay outside the gene matches. In DNA form, the CDR3 reads TGCGCCAGCAGCCCGACTAGCGGGAGCTACAATGAGCAGTTCTTC. It encodes CASSPTSGSYNEQFF.

The rearrangement links TRBV7-6 to TRBJ2-1, with D possibly matching TRBD1 (5 bases). The CDR3 is made up of 15 amino acids. Germline CDR1 and CDR2: SGHVS and FNYEAQ. Trimming cost V 5 bases and J 2 bases, with 13 bases left between them. DNA for the CDR3: TGTGCCAGCAGCCAACAGGTATCTACCTACAATGAGCAGTTCTTC. Translated: CASSQQVSTYNEQFF.

Only one count was recorded for this clone. The chain carries TRBV27 and TRBJ1-5; D unresolved. The CDR3 covers 14 residues. Between the trimmed V and J ends, which lost 5 bases and 0 bases, there was a span of 8 bases. Germline-derived CDR1 and CDR2 are MNHEY and SMNVEV (reference sequence). In DNA, the CDR3 is TGTGCCAGCAGTCCAACATATAGCAATCAGCCCCAGCATTTT. It is translated as CASSPTYSNQPQHF.

The gene calls are TRBV7-3 and TRBJ2-3; 9 bases are shared with TRBD2. The trim removed 5 bases at V and 0 bases at J, leaving 3 bases unmatched. In germline, CDR1 is SGHTA, CDR2 FQGTGA. The length of the CDR3 is 15 residues. CDR3 coding DNA: TGTGCCAGCAGCCCAGCGGGAGGCAGCACAGATACGCAGTATTTT. The encoded protein is CASSPAGGSTDTQYF.

V gene TRBV30 combines with J gene TRBJ2-4; TRBD2 aligns across 10 bases. Germline CDR1 is GTSNPN and CDR2 is SVGIG (reference sequence). V trimming: 2 bases; J trimming: 9 bases; junction bases outside the gene matches: 7. The CDR3 covers 14 residues. CDR3 nucleotides: TGTGCCTGGAGTATAGCGGGAGGTCCCGGCATTCAGTACTTC. It translates to CAWSIAGGPGIQYF.

This rearrangement joins TRBV28 to TRBJ2-3; 8 nucleotides match TRBD1. CDR1 is MDHEN, CDR2 SYDVKM, per germline. V shed 6 bases, J shed 0 bases, and the junction held 8 bases outside the gene matches. The CDR3 spans 16 residues. The CDR3 protein is CASSSPGQGSTDTQYF. The CDR3 nucleotides are TGTGCCAGCAGCTCCCCCGGACAGGGAAGCACAGATACGCAGTATTTT.

The chain links TRBV6-5 to TRBJ1-2; tentative D call: TRBD1 (6 bases). Trimming stripped 0 bases from V and 2 bases from J, with 7 bases between. CDR1 MNHEY and CDR2 SVGAGI come from the germline V gene. The CDR3 is 14 amino acids. The CDR3 sequence: CASSYSDSNYGYTF. CDR3 DNA: TGTGCCAGCAGTTACTCGGACAGCAACTATGGCTACACCTTC.

This chain joins TRBV7-9 and TRBJ2-7; D possibly corresponds to TRBD1 (6 bases). CDR3 length: 14 residues. Germline loops: CDR1 SEHNR, CDR2 FQNEAQ (reference sequence). V gave up 5 bases and J gave up 5 bases, with 16 bases separating them. CDR3 residues: CASSPMAGVHEQYF. CDR3 DNA sequence: TGTGCCAGCAGCCCGATGGCAGGGGTCCACGAGCAGTACTTC.

V gene TRBV7-2 combines with J gene TRBJ2-1, with TRBD2 matching 8 bases. The CDR3 has 13 residues. The V gene end was trimmed by 11 bases and the J gene end by 6 bases; junction bases not matched to a gene: 9. In germline, CDR1 is SGHTA, CDR2 FQGNSA. CDR3 coding DNA: TGTGCCGGATCCAGCGGGAGCCTCAATGAGCAGTTCTTC. It translates to CAGSSGSLNEQFF.

The chain couples TRBV5-1 to TRBJ2-3, with 10 bases aligning to TRBD2. Germline loops: CDR1 SGHRS, CDR2 YFSETQ. J was trimmed by 2 bases and V by 3 bases; bases with no gene match: 6. The CDR3 extends over 16 amino acids. The CDR3 region has the DNA TGCGCCAGCAGCTCCGTAGCGGGAGGCCCCACAGATACGCAGTATTTT. Its protein product is CASSSVAGGPTDTQYF.

The chain has TRBV7-9 and TRBJ1-2; D not resolved. This CDR3 spans 17 amino acids. Germline loops: CDR1 SEHNR, CDR2 FQNEAQ (reference sequence). Trimming took off 4 bases at V and 0 bases at J, with 18 bases between the two ends. CDR3 DNA: TGTGCCAGCAGCTCCGGTGTAGTTGAACCAACTAACTATGGCTACACCTTC. Protein sequence: CASSSGVVEPTNYGYTF. The variable domain in full, with the rest retrieved from reference TRBV7-9 and TRBJ1-2, is DTGVSQNPRHKITKRGQNVTFRCDPISEHNRLYWYRQTLGQGPEFLTYFQNEAQLEKSRLLSDRFSAERPKGSFSTLEIQRTEQGDSAMYLCASSSGVVEPTNYGYTFGSGTRLTVV.

As regards this clone: One junction end disagrees with the germline gene, perhaps due to a read error. The rearrangement uses TRBV7-7 and TRBJ2-1, with 11 bases aligning to TRBD2. This CDR3 contains 15 residues. CDR1 and CDR2 from the germline V gene are SSHAT and FNYEAQ (reference sequence). The CDR3, as DNA: TGTGCTAGCAGCTTAGCGGGAGGGCCCTACAATGAGCAGTTCTTC. Protein product: CASSLAGGPYNEQFF.

This clone was observed once. The V call is TRBV5-6, the J call TRBJ2-5; the D is unclear. CDR3 length: 14 amino acids. V lost 2 bases, J lost 2 bases, and 10 bases lay in between. CDR1 is SGHDT and CDR2 is YYEEEE in the germline V gene. The DNA of the CDR3 is TGTGCCAGCAGCTTTCTTCGCGGTCAAGAGACCCAGTACTTC. It encodes CASSFLRGQETQYF.

The V and J genes are TRBV28 and TRBJ1-5; 9 bases fit TRBD1. Germline V gene lookup returns CDR1 MDHEN and CDR2 SYDVKM. V lost 6 bases, J lost 4 bases, and 4 bases stayed unmatched. The length of the CDR3 is 14 residues. The CDR3 region has the DNA TGTGCCAGCAGCTCCGGGACAGGGAATCAGCCCCAGCATTTT. This sequence encodes CASSSGTGNQPQHF.

This clone has more than one count but fewer than ten. V usage is TRBV9 and J usage is TRBJ2-4, with 9 bases lining up with TRBD1. The CDR3 sequence is 15 residues long. The trim removed 3 bases at V and 7 bases at J, leaving 8 bases unmatched. Per germline, CDR1 SGDLS and CDR2 YYNGEE. This chain's CDR3 is CASSATGGVGNIQYF. The CDR3 bases are TGTGCCAGCAGCGCTACAGGGGGCGTGGGGAACATTCAGTACTTC.

The CDR3 DNA reads as TGCGCCAGCAGCTCTGATTACGGCGGGGAGCTGTTTTTT. As protein: CASSSDYGGELFF. This chain links TRBV5-1 with TRBJ2-2; D is unresolved. Germline V gene sequence: CDR1 SGHRS, CDR2 YFSETQ. The ends were cut back, 3 bases at V and 7 bases at J, with 10 bases in the middle. The CDR3 consists of 13 residues.

V gene TRBV6-6 combines with J gene TRBJ2-2, with 10 positions matching TRBD2. Germline V gene sequence: CDR1 MNHNY, CDR2 SVGAGI (reference sequence). CDR3 length equals 13 residues. The junction had 4 bases not matched to a gene; V was cut back by 7 bases and J by 8 bases. The CDR3 DNA sequence: TGTGCCAGCAACCCTAGCGGGAGAGGGGAGCTGTTTTTT. This codes for CASNPSGRGELFF.

The chain carries TRBV18 and TRBJ2-5; TRBD2 matches at 7 bases. The CDR3 is 15 amino acids. Germline V lookup: CDR1 KGHSH, CDR2 LQKENI. The V gene end was trimmed by 3 bases and the J gene end by 0 bases; junction bases not matched to a gene: 4. This CDR3 reads CASSPLSGNQETQYF. CDR3 sequence (DNA): TGTGCCAGCTCACCCCTGAGCGGGAACCAAGAGACCCAGTACTTC. Full variable domain (remainder filled in from reference TRBV18 and TRBJ2-5): NAGVMQNPRHLVRRRGQEARLRCSPMKGHSHVYWYRQLPEEGLKFMVYLQKENIIDESGMPKERFSAEFPKEGPSILRIQQVVRGDSAAYFCASSPLSGNQETQYFGPGTRLLVL.

This sequence joins TRBV10-3 and TRBJ1-3; D unclear. The V gene lost 7 bases and the J gene lost 0 bases, with 7 bases spanning the gap. The CDR3 extends over 13 amino acids. The germline CDR1 and CDR2 sequences are ENHRY and SYGVKD. Here the CDR3 reads CAITEYSGNTIYF. Here the CDR3 DNA reads TGTGCCATCACAGAATACTCTGGAAACACCATATATTTT.

This rearrangement joins TRBV27 to TRBJ2-1, with 9 bases lining up with TRBD2. This CDR3 has 12 residues. Per the germline V gene, CDR1 is MNHEY and CDR2 is SMNVEV (reference sequence). V was clipped by 2 bases and J by 12 bases; unmatched bases: 2. The CDR3 here is CASSLGREGQFF. CDR3 coding DNA: TGTGCCAGCAGTTTAGGGCGGGAGGGGCAGTTCTTC.

DNA of the CDR3: TGTGCCAGCAGTTTATCGTACAGGGGGACCTACGAGCAGTACTTC. It is translated as CASSLSYRGTYEQYF. This chain links TRBV27 with TRBJ2-7; 8 bases agree with TRBD1. The ends lost 0 bases at V and 2 bases at J; junction bases unmatched: 3. This CDR3 is built from 15 residues. CDR1 is MNHEY, CDR2 SMNVEV, per germline (reference sequence).

The chain is built from TRBV5-1 and TRBJ2-1; 8 bases agree with TRBD2. V shed 4 bases and J 5 bases; nucleotides not matched to a gene: 14. Germline-derived CDR1 and CDR2 are SGHRS and YFSETQ. The CDR3 consists of 17 residues. The CDR3 reads CASSPPRYQRGNNEQFF. CDR3 nucleotides: TGCGCCAGCAGCCCACCTCGGTATCAGCGGGGGAACAATGAGCAGTTCTTC.

V usage is TRBV19 and J usage is TRBJ2-1, with 11 bases that match TRBD1. The CDR3 covers 17 residues. Germline V gene lookup returns CDR1 LNHDA and CDR2 SQIVND (reference sequence). J was trimmed by 4 bases and V by 4 bases; bases with no gene match: 9. In DNA form, the CDR3 reads TGTGCCAGTAGTACCATCACCGGGACAGGGGGGTACAATGAGCAGTTCTTC. The encoded protein is CASSTITGTGGYNEQFF.

The chain recombines TRBV28 with TRBJ2-1; the match to TRBD2 covers 7 bases. V gave up 3 bases and J gave up 8 bases; unmatched junction bases: 7. The CDR3 totals 14 residues. In germline, CDR1 is MDHEN, CDR2 SYDVKM. The CDR3 sequence: CASSLSGMGHEQFF. The CDR3 DNA follows: TGTGCCAGCAGTTTGAGCGGGATGGGACATGAGCAGTTCTTC.

This clone was found once. This sequence joins TRBV2 and TRBJ1-1, with TRBD1 as a possible D gene (5 bases). The CDR3 has 13 residues. Germline CDR1 reads SNHLY; CDR2 reads FYNNEI. The V gene lost 6 bases and the J gene lost 4 bases, with 12 bases spanning the gap. CDR3 sequence: CASSGMGGTEAFF. In DNA form, the CDR3 reads TGTGCCAGCAGCGGGATGGGGGGCACTGAAGCTTTCTTT.

The chain joins TRBV6-1 to TRBJ2-7, with 9 nucleotides matching TRBD1. V lost 0 bases to trimming and J lost 11 bases; unmatched junction nucleotides: 2. Germline-derived CDR1 and CDR2 are MNHNS and SASEGT. This CDR3 is built from 12 residues. CDR3 nucleotide sequence: TGTGCCAGCAGTGAAGCGGGGACAGGGAAGTACTTC. It is translated as CASSEAGTGKYF.